This T cell receptor (beta chain) was documented in a study of blood T cells in healthy people across ages. In germline, CDR1 is ENHRY, CDR2 SYGVKD. The CDR3 consists of 14 residues. Next came a second PCR, run for about 6 to 12 cycles, which used a sample-barcoded 5' primer along with a J-beta primer mix. In TCRdb, the 5' RACE reads were re-called with MiXCR into one record per CDR3 protein. The sample has about 800,000 distinct CDR3 sequences; approximately 25% are singletons. The table lists this clonotype with a few counts. The junction and the germline gene differ at one end; a read error may be behind it. Roughly 10 milliliters was the volume of peripheral blood drawn from each donor. Separately, the same data were catalogued under a study of T cells of mothers and their children.

The TCR originated in a boy younger than 18 in good health. The V call is TRBV10-3, the J call TRBJ2-1; D gene unclear. The sequencing sample was made of blood. The CDR3 sequence is CAISDNTLPNGQFF. The CDR3 bases are TGTGCCATCAGTGACAACACGCTACCCAATGGGCAGTTCTTC.